A selection of T cell receptor beta chains follows, all from one sample in a study of T-cell reconstitution after alpha-beta-depleted transplantation in children. From the PCR reads, TCRdb called clonotypes with MiXCR, one entry per CDR3 protein. The table records around 600,000 distinct CDR3 sequences, 20% to 25% of them present only once. Here the sequenced sample was PBMCs, mostly from graft donor cells, taken 360 days after TCRalphabeta/CD19-depleted stem cell transplant. The receptor source for this set is a boy younger than two who had a stem cell transplant for acute myeloid leukemia, so the T cells may come from the graft donor. Each CDR3 is given with its conserved first and last residue. Fields, in order: V gene, clone size, J gene, D gene, CDR3 DNA, CDR3 protein. D genes are given only for firm matches. The size of a clone is reported for some rows only, either as once, few or many, or as a class for expanded clones.

>TRBV9|-|TRBJ2-5|-
TGTGCCAGCAGCGTGAACATGCGGGACGGGCAAGAGACCCAGTACTTC
CASSVNMRDGQETQYF
>TRBV20-1|-|TRBJ2-7|TRBD1
TGCAGTGCTAGCAAACCGGGACAGGGGGCCTACGAGCAGTACTTC
CSASKPGQGAYEQYF
>TRBV20-1|few|TRBJ1-5|-
TGCAGTGCATCCAGGGCAGTCAGCAATCAGCCCCAGCATTTT
CSASRAVSNQPQHF
>TRBV28|-|TRBJ1-2|-
TGTGCCAGCATAGACAGACGGACCTTGGGCTATGGCTACACCTTC
CASIDRRTLGYGYTF
>TRBV6-2/TRBV6-3|-|TRBJ2-7|TRBD1
TGTGCCAGCGGCTGGACAGGAGTCTACGAGCAGTACTTC
CASGWTGVYEQYF
>TRBV7-2|many|TRBJ1-1|TRBD1
TGTGCCAGCAGACCGAACAGGGGGCAGGCGAACACTGAAGCTTTCTTT
CASRPNRGQANTEAFF
>TRBV20-1|many|TRBJ2-7|TRBD1
TGCAGTGGTATAGACAGGGCCGACTACGAGCAGTACTTC
CSGIDRADYEQYF
>TRBV10-3|-|TRBJ2-3|-
TGTGCCATCAGTGACGGGGTCTTAAGCACAGATACGCAGTATTTT
CAISDGVLSTDTQYF
>TRBV15|few|TRBJ2-5|-
TGTGCCACCAGCAGAGATCAGCAGCGACAGGCGTACCAAGAGACCCAGTACTTC
CATSRDQQRQAYQETQYF
>TRBV24-1|few|TRBJ1-4|TRBD1
TGTGCCACCAGTGACCCCCGACAGGGAATCGAAAAACTGTTTTTT
CATSDPRQGIEKLFF
>TRBV4-3|many|TRBJ2-7|TRBD1
TGTGCCAGCAGCCAGGGACAGGGTTCCTACGAGCAGTACTTC
CASSQGQGSYEQYF
>TRBV4-3|-|TRBJ2-3|-
TGCGCCAGCAGCCCACGTAGGGCAGATACGCAGTATTTT
CASSPRRADTQYF
>TRBV24-1|few|TRBJ2-3|TRBD1
TGTGCCACCGGATACGGACAGGCAACAGATACGCAGTATTTT
CATGYGQATDTQYF
>TRBV7-2|-|TRBJ2-3|TRBD2
TGTGCCAGCAGCCCCTCCCTGACGGGGGGGAACCAGTATTTT
CASSPSLTGGNQYF
>TRBV28|once|TRBJ1-2|TRBD1
TGTGCCAGCAGGACAGGACAGGGAAGGATCTATGGCTACACCTTC
CASRTGQGRIYGYTF
>TRBV6-5|many|TRBJ2-2|TRBD2
TGTGCCAGCAGTTATAGCGGGGGGAACACCGGGGAGCTGTTTTTT
CASSYSGGNTGELFF
>TRBV4-2|-|TRBJ1-5|-
TGTGCCAGCAGCCAAACGGGCAGGGGTGAACAGCCCCAGCATTTT
CASSQTGRGEQPQHF
>TRBV6-5|-|TRBJ1-1|-
TGTGCCAGCAGTTACATCGGGGGTATTTTGGAAGCTTTCTTT
CASSYIGGILEAFF
>TRBV29-1|-|TRBJ1-1|TRBD1
TGCAGCGTTGAACCGACAGGGGCGCCCTATGAAGCTTTCTTT
CSVEPTGAPYEAFF
>TRBV5-5|few|TRBJ2-3|-
TGTGCCAGCAGTCCGGTATCCACAGATACGCAGTATTTT
CASSPVSTDTQYF
>TRBV12-3/TRBV12-4|few|TRBJ2-2|TRBD2
TGTGCCAGCAGTTTAGGGCTAGCGGGGGGGAAGAACACCGGGGAGCTGTTTTTT
CASSLGLAGGKNTGELFF
>TRBV15|few|TRBJ2-1|TRBD2
TGTGCCACCAGCAGACATAGGACTAGCGGGACCTACAATGAGCAGTTCTTC
CATSRHRTSGTYNEQFF
>TRBV10-2|-|TRBJ2-3|-
TGCGCCAGCAGTGACCCTCCCCCTAGAGATACGCAGTATTTT
CASSDPPPRDTQYF
>TRBV20-1|-|TRBJ2-1|-
TGCAGTGCACTAGTCTGGGGGAGGACCTACAATGAGCAGTTCTTC
CSALVWGRTYNEQFF
>TRBV7-2|-|TRBJ2-1|-
TGTGCCAGCAGCCCCCTTTCGACAGGCTCCTACAATGAGCAGTTCTTC
CASSPLSTGSYNEQFF
>TRBV6-1|-|TRBJ2-5|TRBD2
TGTGCCAGCAGTCTTATGGGGGGGAACCAAGAGACCCAGTACTTC
CASSLMGGNQETQYF
>TRBV12-5|few|TRBJ2-7|-
TGTGCTAGTGGTTCCCCAAAGGTAGATTACGAGCAGTACTTC
CASGSPKVDYEQYF
>TRBV12-3/TRBV12-4|many|TRBJ2-3|-
TGTGCCAGCAGTCGAGGGTGGACAGATACGCAGTATTTT
CASSRGWTDTQYF
>TRBV6-2/TRBV6-3|-|TRBJ2-1|-
TGTGCCAGCAGTTACCGAGGCCATGAGCAGTTCTTC
CASSYRGHEQFF
>TRBV18|-|TRBJ2-1|TRBD1
TGTGCCAGCTCACCAGACAGGACAGGTCGGCCCTACAATGAGCAGTTCTTC
CASSPDRTGRPYNEQFF
>TRBV20-1|many|TRBJ2-3|-
TGCAGTGCCATCGGGGTAGCGGAAGATACGCAGTATTTT
CSAIGVAEDTQYF
>TRBV28|many|TRBJ2-4|TRBD1
TGTGCCAGCAGTTCGGACAGGGCGAGGAACATTCAGTACTTC
CASSSDRARNIQYF
>TRBV19|-|TRBJ2-2|-
TGTGCCAGCAAGCAGGGGCCCTCGAACACCGGGGAGCTGTTTTTT
CASKQGPSNTGELFF
>TRBV6-5|many|TRBJ2-1|TRBD2
TGTGCCAGCAGTTACCACACGGGAGTTAGCGGGGGGTCCAACAATGAGCAGTTCTTC
CASSYHTGVSGGSNNEQFF
>TRBV28|few|TRBJ2-1|-
TGTGCCAGCAGTTTAGAACGTGGGGGGGCCGGTGAGCAGTTCTTC
CASSLERGGAGEQFF
>TRBV7-2|many|TRBJ2-7|-
TGTGCCAGCAGCTTGCGGGTCCGTGTGGACAGAAGGAACTACGAGCAGTACTTC
CASSLRVRVDRRNYEQYF
>TRBV24-1|-|TRBJ2-1|-
TGTGCCACCAGTGATTTCGGCGATGAGCAGTTCTTC
CATSDFGDEQFF
>TRBV5-1|many|TRBJ2-6|-
TGCGCCAGCAGCTTGCCGGGACGGGGGACTGGGGCCAACGTCCTGACTTTC
CASSLPGRGTGANVLTF
>TRBV15|many|TRBJ1-2|-
TGTGCCACCAGCAGAGATCTGGCAGGGAGTGGCTACACCTTC
CATSRDLAGSGYTF
>TRBV13|-|TRBJ1-6|-
TGTGCCAGCAGCAGGGGGGCAGAATCACCCCTCCACTTT
CASSRGAESPLHF
>TRBV28|-|TRBJ1-4|-
TGTGCCAGCAAGGAGGGAGCGGGTGAAAAACTGTTTTTT
CASKEGAGEKLFF
>TRBV20-1|-|TRBJ2-7|TRBD1
TGCAGTGCTAGTTTCACAGGGGGTACGCCCTACGAGCAGTACTTC
CSASFTGGTPYEQYF
>TRBV20-1|few|TRBJ2-5|TRBD1
TGCAGTGCTGGGGGACAGTTCCAAGAGACCCAGTACTTC
CSAGGQFQETQYF
>TRBV20-1|-|TRBJ1-5|TRBD1
TGCAGTGCTAAGACAGGGGGGGACAATCAGCCCCAGCATTTT
CSAKTGGDNQPQHF